This T cell receptor (beta chain) originates from a study of T cells of healthy individuals. TCRdb re-derived calls from the 5' RACE reads in MiXCR, one entry per CDR3 protein. The sample shows 100,000 or so distinct CDR3 sequences, about 16% of them seen only once. This sequence was found in a human donor in good health.

The CDR3 region is CASSLMGNSGNTIYF. The DNA of the CDR3 is TGTGCCAGCAGCTTGATGGGAAACTCTGGAAACACCATATATTTT. The V call is TRBV7-2, the J call TRBJ1-3; D not resolved. The germline CDR1 and CDR2 sequences are SGHTA and FQGNSA. V shed 3 bases and J shed 0 bases, with 9 bases lying between them. CDR3 length: 15 amino acids.